This T cell receptor beta chain was sequenced during a study of technical replicates of blood from several donors. Germline V gene sequence: CDR1 WNHNN, CDR2 SYGVQD (reference sequence). V lost 2 bases and J 6 bases, leaving 11 bases between the germline ends. CDR3 length: 13 amino acids. This table comes from immunoSEQ multiplex PCR, and its TCRdb copy is limited to in-frame clones, with some not included. The sample consists of 75,000 to 85,000 clones, 90% to 96% of them appearing once. This receptor was identified in a human donor in good health. The rearrangement uses TRBV10-1 and TRBJ2-7; D is possibly TRBD1 (5 bases). The specimen was T cells isolated from PBMCs. The CDR3 spells CASSEPGKGEQYF. The CDR3 bases are TGCGCCAGCAGTGAGCCAGGGAAGGGCGAGCAGTACTTC.